What follows is one T cell receptor beta chain and its context. Its antigen is unknown. The data derive from a study of cytomegalovirus exposure and HLA in healthy donors. Study-level results: Earlier findings revealed that most TCR beta V segments proved productive either about 90% or about 30% of the time. Later genetic work tied a missense DCLRE1C variant to beta-chain V and J trimming. Reports credit the classifier with highly specific, highly sensitive diagnosis of cytomegalovirus status.

With 60 Vbeta and 13 Jbeta primers, the PCR was carried out. The method was immunoSEQ multiplex PCR; TCRdb's version includes in-frame clones alone and lacks a portion of them. This sample yields 100,000 to 150,000 clones, of which around 76% are seen a single time; about 13% belongs to the top ten. The CDR3 length is 14 residues. V dropped 5 bases and J dropped 6; count of bases not matched to a gene: 4. Germline V CDR1 and CDR2: LNHDA, SQIVND (reference sequence). The chain combines TRBV19 with TRBJ1-5; 10 nucleotides line up with TRBD1. This TCR was recovered from a woman aged 55-70 years in good health and CMV-seropositive. Sequenced material: PBMCs. The CDR3 nucleotides are TGTGCCAGTAGTTTCGGGACAGGGGTTCAGCCCCAGCATTTT. Translation: CASSFGTGVQPQHF. The complete variable domain, with remaining parts taken from reference TRBV19 and TRBJ1-5, reads DGGITQSPKYLFRKEGQNVTLSCEQNLNHDAMYWYRQDPGQGLRLIYYSQIVNDFQKGDIAEGYSVSREKKESFPLTVTSAQKNPTAFYLCASSFGTGVQPQHFGDGTRLSIL.